The sequence of this T cell receptor (beta chain) was determined in a study of PD-1 blockade in classical Hodgkin lymphoma (dated by TCRdb to 2019 to 2021). General notes on the study: Nivolumab dosing was 3 mg/kg intravenously every 2 weeks, continuing until either disease progression or unacceptable toxicity. The study used TCR beta sequencing and CyTOF to define a peripheral blood immune signature of response to PD-1 blockade in classical Hodgkin lymphoma. The investigation overall reported the following: Only a single clinical trial cohort was studied, and what caused the repertoire differences, possibly disease activity or prior therapy, remained undefined. CD4+ but not CD8+ TCR diversity rose significantly by C4D1 (p=0.0027 vs p=0.16), most apparent in complete responders (p=0.02). Trial patients achieving complete response had baseline diversity similar to newly diagnosed patients, whereas partial responders and progressors had significantly lower diversity. Newly diagnosed patients were reported to have lower baseline TCR diversity than healthy donors, and relapsed/refractory patients were reported to have lower baseline TCR diversity still. Patients starting nivolumab less than 1 year after ASCT had lower diversity and were excluded from later analyses to avoid confounding by immune reconstitution.

Genomic DNA was extracted with the Qiagen DNeasy kit from unsorted PBMCs and from negatively selected CD4+ and CD8+ fractions. TCR beta CDR3 regions were subjected to amplification by immunoSEQ multiplex PCR with primers that anneal to V and J segments. A synthetic immune receptor repertoire was used to minimize amplification bias, and any remaining bias was removed computationally after sequencing. The study's own analysis went as follows. Repertoire diversity was quantified as the Shannon entropy index using custom Python scripts. The unsorted, CD4+ and CD8+ repertoires were each analyzed separately, with the exception of combined analyses, where CD4+ and CD8+ sequences were merged in silico. A clone was considered expanded if an increase in frequency of at least 2-fold after treatment relative to C1D1 was found, and a pseudocount of 0.5 was applied to clones undetected at baseline. Singleton clones were defined as clones with 0 or 1 copy at C1D1, and non-singleton clones were defined as clones with 2 or more copies. Clones expanded in unsorted samples were assigned a CD4+, CD8+ or unknown annotation through matching of protein sequences in sorted samples from the same patient. Wilcoxon tests were applied to paired samples to test diversity changes from C1D1 to C4D1. TCRdb retrieved this table from immuneACCESS and kept in-frame rearrangements only. Not all clones are present; in checked studies, unresolved V genes account for under half, and no reason is known for the remainder. The V and J calls and the clone size are those of that table, but D and trimming were determined from the DNA. The sample yields tens of thousands of clones; 60% to 85% were counted once. The top ten hold more than 3% of the sample.

V is reduced by 8 bases and J by 3 bases, leaving a spacing of 13 bases between them. Including the terminal cysteine and phenylalanine, the CDR3 comprises 14 residues. Only the CDR3 DNA stays, 42 bases, in frame from base 1. The germline V gene (reference sequence) sets CDR1 to LNHDA and CDR2 to SQIVND. What this sample's time point label stands for: cycle 2 day 1 (C2D1) of nivolumab. Every trial patient had relapsed following autologous stem cell transplantation, and prior brentuximab vedotin exposure was what differed among cohorts A, B and C. The trial cohort comprised 56 patients with relapsed/refractory classical Hodgkin lymphoma whose best overall responses were complete response, partial response or progressive disease. In the multi-cohort phase II CheckMate 205 trial, trial patients received single-agent nivolumab. An independent review committee assessed best overall response using the 2007 International Working Group response criteria. Trial PBMCs were obtained immediately prior to nivolumab initiation (C1D1) and on therapy at cycle 2 day 1 and cycle 4 day 1. Peripheral blood was collected in 8 mL Vacutainer Cell Preparation Tubes, from which PBMCs were isolated by centrifugation and then cryopreserved.

This clone was detected only once. Its antigen remains undetermined. Nothing much larger sits one base from this clone, and base qualities are not available. The sequence was obtained from a human donor with classical Hodgkin lymphoma. The source was peripheral blood mononuclear cells (PBMCs), collected before the second cycle of nivolumab. The receptor chain draws on TRBV19 and TRBJ2-2; too little of a D gene remains to name it. At the DNA level, the sequence is TGTGCCAGTGGACCTACCCCGTACACCGGGGAGCTGTTTTTT. It translates to CASGPTPYTGELFF.